What follows is one T cell receptor (beta chain) and its context. This sample is part of a study of control samples from healthy donors and cancer patients. The assay was immunoSEQ multiplex PCR, and TCRdb's table has in-frame clones only and misses some. The repertoire holds around 96,000 clones, with 93% as singletons. This TCR was recovered from a man younger than 35 in good health. Sequences were obtained from blood.

CDR3 sequence reads: CASSQDIAGSGYTF. The CDR3 DNA follows: TGTGCCAGCAGCCAAGATATCGCAGGCTCTGGCTACACCTTC. V usage is TRBV14 and J usage is TRBJ1-2; D gene uncertain. The CDR3 length is 14 residues. The germline CDR1 and CDR2 sequences are SGHDN and FVKESK. The V end lost 0 bases, the J end lost 7 bases, and 12 bases lay between the germline ends.